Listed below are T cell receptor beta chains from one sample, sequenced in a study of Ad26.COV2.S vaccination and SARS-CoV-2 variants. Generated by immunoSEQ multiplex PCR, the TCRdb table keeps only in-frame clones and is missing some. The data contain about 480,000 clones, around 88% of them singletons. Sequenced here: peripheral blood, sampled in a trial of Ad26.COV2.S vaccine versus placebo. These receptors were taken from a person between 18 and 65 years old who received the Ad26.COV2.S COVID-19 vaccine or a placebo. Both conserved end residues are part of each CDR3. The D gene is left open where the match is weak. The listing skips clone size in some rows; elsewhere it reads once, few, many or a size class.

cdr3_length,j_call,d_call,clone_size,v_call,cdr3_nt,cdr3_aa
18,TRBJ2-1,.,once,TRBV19,TGTGCCAGTAGCCCCACTTTAGGGCGGGTGGGCTCCTACAATGAGCAGTTCTTC,CASSPTLGRVGSYNEQFF
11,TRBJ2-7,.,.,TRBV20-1,TGCAGCCCTGGGAGCGGGCTCGAGCAGTACTTC,CSPGSGLEQYF
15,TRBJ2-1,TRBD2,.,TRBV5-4,TGTGCCAGCAGCCGTGGGGGGGGGATGTACAATGAGCAGTTCTTC,CASSRGGGMYNEQFF
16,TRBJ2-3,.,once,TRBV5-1,TGCGCCAGCAGCTTGGCTGGGGGTAATTCTGCAGATACGCAGTATTTT,CASSLAGGNSADTQYF
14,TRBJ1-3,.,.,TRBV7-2,TGTGCCAGCAGCTTAGCGGCGGGCGGGTACACCATATATTTT,CASSLAAGGYTIYF
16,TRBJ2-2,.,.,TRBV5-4,TGTGCCAGCAGCTTGGCTTTCAGGGAGAACACCGGGGAGCTGTTTTTT,CASSLAFRENTGELFF
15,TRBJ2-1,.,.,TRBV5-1,TGCGCCAGCAAGAGGAGGGAGTTTACCTACAATGAGCAGTTCTTC,CASKRREFTYNEQFF
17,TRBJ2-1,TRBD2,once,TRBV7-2,TGTGCCAGCAGCCCGGATGGGTGGGGGGGGTCCTACAATGAGCAGTTCTTC,CASSPDGWGGSYNEQFF
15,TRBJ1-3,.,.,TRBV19,TGTGCCAGTAGGTCTAAATCATATGCTGGAAACACCACATATTTT,CASRSKSYAGNTTYF
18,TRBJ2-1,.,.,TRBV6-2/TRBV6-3,TGTGCCAGCAGTTACGACCAAAAGACAGCTACTTCTTACAATGAGCAGTTCTTC,CASSYDQKTATSYNEQFF
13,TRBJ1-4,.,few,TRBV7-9,TGTGCCAGCAGCTTAACCGAGAATGAAAAACTGTTTTTT,CASSLTENEKLFF
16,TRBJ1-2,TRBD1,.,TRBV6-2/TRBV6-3,TGTGCCAGCAGCGGGACAGGGACCGTTGGGCCTGATGGCTACACCTTC,CASSGTGTVGPDGYTF
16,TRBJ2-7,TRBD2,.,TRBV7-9,TGTGCCAGCAGCTTAGCGTTCGGGAGGACATCCTACGAGCAGTACTTC,CASSLAFGRTSYEQYF
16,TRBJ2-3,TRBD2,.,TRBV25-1,TGTGCCAGCAGTGAACTAGCGGGAGGGGTCACAGATACGCAGTATTTT,CASSELAGGVTDTQYF
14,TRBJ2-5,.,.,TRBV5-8,TGTGCCAGCAGCTTAAGACTAGGACAAGAGACCCAGTACTTC,CASSLRLGQETQYF
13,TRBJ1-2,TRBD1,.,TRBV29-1,TGCAGCGTGACCGGGACAGGGGTCTATGGCTACACCTTC,CSVTGTGVYGYTF
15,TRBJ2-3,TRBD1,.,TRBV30,TGTGCCTGGAGTGGGGGACAGGGTAGCACAGATACGCAGTATTTT,CAWSGGQGSTDTQYF
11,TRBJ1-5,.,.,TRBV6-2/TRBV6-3,TGTGCCAGCAGTCAGGGGCAGCCCCAGCATTTT,CASSQGQPQHF
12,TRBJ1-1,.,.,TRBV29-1,TGCAGCGTTGAGGGGGGAGTTACTGAAGCTTTCTTT,CSVEGGVTEAFF
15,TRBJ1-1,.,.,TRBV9,TGTGCCAGCAGCGTAGCTGAGGGGGGAAGTACTGAAGCTTTCTTT,CASSVAEGGSTEAFF
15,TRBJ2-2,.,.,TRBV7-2,TGTGCCAGCAGCTCGTCCGGACAGATTACCGGGGAGCTGTTTTTT,CASSSSGQITGELFF
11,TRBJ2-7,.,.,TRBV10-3,TGTGCCATCGGTGTTGCTGGGGAGCAGTACTTC,CAIGVAGEQYF
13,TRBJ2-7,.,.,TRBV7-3,TGTGCCAGCAGCTTAACTTCAGGCTACGAGCAGTACTTC,CASSLTSGYEQYF
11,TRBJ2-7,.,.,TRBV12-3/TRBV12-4,TGTGCCAGCAGTTTACCCCCCGGGAGGTACTTC,CASSLPPGRYF
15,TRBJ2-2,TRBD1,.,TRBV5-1,TGCGCCAGCACCGGGACAGGGGGGTCCACCGGGGAGCTGTTTTTT,CASTGTGGSTGELFF
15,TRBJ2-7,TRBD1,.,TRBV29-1,TGCAGCGTTGAAGGGGACAGGGGGATAATTGGCGAGCAGTACTTT,CSVEGDRGIIGEQYF
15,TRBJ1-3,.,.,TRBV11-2,TGTGCCAGCAGCTTAATGGAGGTCTCTGGAAACACCATATATTTT,CASSLMEVSGNTIYF
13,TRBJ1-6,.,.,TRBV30,TGTGCCTGGAGTCTTATCGGGGGTTCACCCCTCCACTTT,CAWSLIGGSPLHF
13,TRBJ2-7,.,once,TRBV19,TGTGCCAGTAGAGCTTTGGGGTCCTACGAGCAGTACTTC,CASRALGSYEQYF
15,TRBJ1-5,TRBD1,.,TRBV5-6,TGTGCCAGCAGCGTTACAGGGGGTAGCAATCAGCCCCAGCATTTT,CASSVTGGSNQPQHF
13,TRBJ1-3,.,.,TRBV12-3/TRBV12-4,TGTGCCAGCAGGATGAACTCTGGAAACACCATATATTTT,CASRMNSGNTIYF
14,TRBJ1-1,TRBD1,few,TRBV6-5,TGTGCCAGCAGACCAAACAGGGGTTTGTCTGAAGCTTTCTTT,CASRPNRGLSEAFF
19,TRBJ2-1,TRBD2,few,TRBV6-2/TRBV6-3,TGTGCCAGCAGTTTCCCCAGCGGGAGGGCCTTCTGGACGGGGAATGAGCAGTTCTTC,CASSFPSGRAFWTGNEQFF
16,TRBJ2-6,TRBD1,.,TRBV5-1,TGCGCCAGCAGCTTGACGACAGGGGCCGGGGCCAACGTCCTGACTTTC,CASSLTTGAGANVLTF
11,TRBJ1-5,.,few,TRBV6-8,TGTGCCAGCACCTGCAATCAGCCCCAGCATTTT,CASTCNQPQHF
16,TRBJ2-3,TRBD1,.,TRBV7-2,TGTGCCAGCAGCTCACAGGGGCCAGCTTTCACAGATACGCAGTATTTT,CASSSQGPAFTDTQYF
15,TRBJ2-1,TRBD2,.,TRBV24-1,TGTGCCACCAGTGAGACTAGCGGGTACTTGTCTGAGCAGTTCTTC,CATSETSGYLSEQFF
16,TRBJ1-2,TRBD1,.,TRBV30,TGTGCCTGGAGTGTAGGAGGGACAGTACAGAACTATGGCTACACCTTC,CAWSVGGTVQNYGYTF
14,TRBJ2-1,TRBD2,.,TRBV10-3,TGTGCCATCAGTAACGGGCGGGAGGGGTATGAGCAGTTCTTC,CAISNGREGYEQFF
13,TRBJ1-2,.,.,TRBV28,TGTGCCACCCTCGTTAGAGGGGAAGATGGCTACACCTTC,CATLVRGEDGYTF
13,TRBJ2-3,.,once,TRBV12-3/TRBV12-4,TGTGCCAGCAGAGCTTACGGGGCAGATACGCAGTATTTT,CASRAYGADTQYF
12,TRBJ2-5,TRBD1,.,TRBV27,TGTGCCAGAGGGGACAGGGGGGAGACCCAGTACTTC,CARGDRGETQYF
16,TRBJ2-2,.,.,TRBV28,TGTGCCAGCAGACAAACAGGAATCCAAAACACCGGGGAGCTGTTTTTT,CASRQTGIQNTGELFF
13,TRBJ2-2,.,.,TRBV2,TGTGCCAGCCAGCAAGGGCCCTCCGGGGAGCTGTTTTTT,CASQQGPSGELFF
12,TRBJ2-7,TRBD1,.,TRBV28,TGTGCCAGCAAGGGGGCCCTACGGGAGCAGTACTTC,CASKGALREQYF
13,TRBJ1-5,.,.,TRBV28,TGTGCCAGCAGTTTACAGTCGGATCAGCCCCAGCATTTT,CASSLQSDQPQHF
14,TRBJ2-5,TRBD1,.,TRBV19,TGTGCCACCGCGACCCCGGGACAGAAAGAGACCCAGTACTTC,CATATPGQKETQYF
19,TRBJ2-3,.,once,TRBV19,TGTGCCAGTAGTATCCCCGCGACAAAACAGGGACTACCACAAGATACGCAGTATTTT,CASSIPATKQGLPQDTQYF
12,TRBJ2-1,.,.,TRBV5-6,TGTGCCACCGGGACACAGTCGTTTGGGCAGTTCTTC,CATGTQSFGQFF
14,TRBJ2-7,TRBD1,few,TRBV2,TGTGCCAGCAGGAAGGACAGGGGGGTCTACGAGCAGTACTTC,CASRKDRGVYEQYF